This T cell receptor beta chain was sequenced during a study of cytomegalovirus exposure and HLA in healthy donors. Study-level findings and limits: CMV antigen specificity of a few CMV-associated chains was confirmed in vitro. Previous analysis showed most TCR beta V segments were productive about 87% or about 30% of the time.

Healthy bone marrow donors formed the donor group. The CDR3 is 15 amino acids. Germline V gives CDR1 MNHNS, CDR2 SASEGT. Trimming pared 6 bases from V and 3 bases from J, leaving 18 bases between. As regards this clone: Antigen specificity is unknown.

Amplification used 60 Vbeta primers and 13 Jbeta primers. The protocol was immunoSEQ multiplex PCR, while the TCRdb copy is restricted to in-frame clones and leaves out a portion. The sample shows about 140,000 clones, approximately 80% of them seen only once. This TCR was sampled from a woman aged 18-29 years in good health and CMV-seropositive. The chain combines TRBV6-1 with TRBJ2-7, with D possibly TRBD1 on 5 matching bases. Source material: PBMCs. Written as DNA, the CDR3 is TGTGCCAGCAGCTACCCAGACAGTATTCACTACGAGCAGTACTTC. This encodes CASSYPDSIHYEQYF.